The clone carrying this T cell receptor (beta chain) was observed a single time. Libraries were prepared by immunoSEQ multiplex PCR; TCRdb keeps only in-frame clonotypes and omits some of them. The sample gives about 4,900 clones, roughly 84% of which show up once; around 3.1% is in the top ten. This CDR3 is 16 amino acids long. The J segment lost 3 bases and the V segment lost 1 base, leaving 4 bases of the junction unmatched. CDR1 is MNHEY, CDR2 SMNVEV, per germline (reference sequence). This specimen comes from a study of T cells in lung cancer brain metastases. This chain links TRBV27 with TRBJ1-1; 11 nucleotides line up with TRBD1. This TCR was sampled from a woman aged 45-65 years with non-small cell lung cancer. The sample consisted of tumor tissue from the primary lung tumor. The CDR3 loop is CASSLWGQGGYTEAFF. The CDR3 DNA reads TGTGCCAGCAGTTTATGGGGACAGGGGGGATACACTGAAGCTTTCTTT.